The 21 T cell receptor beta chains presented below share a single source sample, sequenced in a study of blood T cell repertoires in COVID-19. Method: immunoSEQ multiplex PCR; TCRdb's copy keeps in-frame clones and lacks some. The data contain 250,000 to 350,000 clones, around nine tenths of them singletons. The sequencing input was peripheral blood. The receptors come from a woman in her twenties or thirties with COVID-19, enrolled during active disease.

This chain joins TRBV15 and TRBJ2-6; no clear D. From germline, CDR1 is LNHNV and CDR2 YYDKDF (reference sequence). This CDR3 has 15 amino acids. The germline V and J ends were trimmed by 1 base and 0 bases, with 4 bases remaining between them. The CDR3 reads CATSRGGSGANVLTF. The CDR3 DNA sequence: TGTGCCACCAGCAGAGGAGGCTCTGGGGCCAACGTCCTGACTTTC.

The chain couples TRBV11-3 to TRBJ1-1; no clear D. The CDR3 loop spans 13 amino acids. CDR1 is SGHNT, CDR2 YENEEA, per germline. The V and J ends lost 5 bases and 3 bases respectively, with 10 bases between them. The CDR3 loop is CASSLKRDTEAFF. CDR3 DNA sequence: TGTGCCAGCAGCCTGAAAAGAGACACTGAAGCTTTCTTT.

The CDR3 sequence: CASSLYLSSGNNEQFF. CDR3 sequence (DNA): TGCGCCAGCAGCTTGTATCTGTCTAGCGGGAACAATGAGCAGTTCTTC. The rearrangement joins TRBV5-1 to TRBJ2-1; 9 nucleotides line up with TRBD2. The CDR3 covers 16 residues. Trimming took 1 base from V and 5 from J; bases not matched to a gene: 7. Germline V lookup: CDR1 SGHRS, CDR2 YFSETQ.

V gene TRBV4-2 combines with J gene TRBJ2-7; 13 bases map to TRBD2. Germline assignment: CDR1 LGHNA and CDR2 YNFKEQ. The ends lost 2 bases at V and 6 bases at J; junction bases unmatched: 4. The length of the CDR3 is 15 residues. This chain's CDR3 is CASSQNGLAGVEQYF. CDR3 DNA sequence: TGTGCCAGCAGCCAAAACGGACTAGCGGGAGTCGAGCAGTACTTC.

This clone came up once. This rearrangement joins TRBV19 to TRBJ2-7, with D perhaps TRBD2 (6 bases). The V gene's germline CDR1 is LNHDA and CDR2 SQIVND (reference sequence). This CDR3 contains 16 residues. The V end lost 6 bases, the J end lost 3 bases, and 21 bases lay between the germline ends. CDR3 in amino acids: CASRRNQGLPFYEQYF. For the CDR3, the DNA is TGTGCCAGTAGACGGAATCAGGGACTGCCCTTCTACGAGCAGTACTTC.

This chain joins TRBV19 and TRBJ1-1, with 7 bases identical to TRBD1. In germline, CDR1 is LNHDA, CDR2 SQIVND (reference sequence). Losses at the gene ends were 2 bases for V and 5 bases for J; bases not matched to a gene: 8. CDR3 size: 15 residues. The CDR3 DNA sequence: TGTGCCAGTAGTATAAGAGGGACAGCAGGTACTGAAGCTTTCTTT. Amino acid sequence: CASSIRGTAGTEAFF.

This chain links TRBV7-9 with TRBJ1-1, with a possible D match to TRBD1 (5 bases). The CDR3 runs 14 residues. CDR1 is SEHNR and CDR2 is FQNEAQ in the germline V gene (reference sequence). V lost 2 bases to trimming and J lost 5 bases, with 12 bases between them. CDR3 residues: CASSLKQVETEAFF. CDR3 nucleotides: TGTGCCAGCAGCTTAAAACAGGTCGAAACTGAAGCTTTCTTT.

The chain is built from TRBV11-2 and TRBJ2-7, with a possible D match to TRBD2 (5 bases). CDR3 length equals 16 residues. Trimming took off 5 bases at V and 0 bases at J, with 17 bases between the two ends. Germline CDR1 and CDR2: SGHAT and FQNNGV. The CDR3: CASSPVGTAVSYEQYF. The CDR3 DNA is TGTGCCAGCAGCCCTGTAGGTACAGCGGTCTCCTACGAGCAGTACTTC. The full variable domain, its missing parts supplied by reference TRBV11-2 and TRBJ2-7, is EAGVAQSPRYKIIEKRQSVAFWCNPISGHATLYWYQQILGQGPKLLIQFQNNGVVDDSQLPKDRFSAERLKGVDSTLKIQPAKLEDSAVYLCASSPVGTAVSYEQYFGPGTRLTVT.

The CDR3 region is CASTVGRADTQYF. CDR3 coding DNA: TGTGCCAGCACGGTGGGGAGGGCTGATACGCAGTATTTT. The rearrangement links TRBV28 to TRBJ2-3; 7 bases line up with TRBD2. After removal of 7 bases from V and 6 bases from J, the junction contained 7 bases not matched to a gene. Germline V gene data show CDR1 as MDHEN and CDR2 as SYDVKM. The CDR3 sequence is 13 residues long. Drawing the rest from reference TRBV28 and TRBJ2-3, the complete variable domain is DVKVTQSSRYLVKRTGEKVFLECVQDMDHENMFWYRQDPGLGLRLIYFSYDVKMKEKGDIPEGYSVSREKKERFSLILESASTNQTSMYLCASTVGRADTQYFGPGTRLTVL.

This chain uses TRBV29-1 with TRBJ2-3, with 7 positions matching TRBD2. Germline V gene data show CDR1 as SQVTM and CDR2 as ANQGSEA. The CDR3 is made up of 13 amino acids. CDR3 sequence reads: CRAAGLATDTQYF. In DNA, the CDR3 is TGCAGGGCAGCGGGACTGGCTACAGATACGCAGTATTTT.

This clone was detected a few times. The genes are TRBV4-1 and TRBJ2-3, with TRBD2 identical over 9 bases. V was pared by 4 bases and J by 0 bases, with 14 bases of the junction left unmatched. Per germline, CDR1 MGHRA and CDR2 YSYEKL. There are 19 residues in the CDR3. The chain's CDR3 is CASSPFGLAGSASTDTQYF. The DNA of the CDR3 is TGCGCCAGCAGCCCTTTCGGGCTAGCGGGATCCGCAAGCACAGATACGCAGTATTTT.

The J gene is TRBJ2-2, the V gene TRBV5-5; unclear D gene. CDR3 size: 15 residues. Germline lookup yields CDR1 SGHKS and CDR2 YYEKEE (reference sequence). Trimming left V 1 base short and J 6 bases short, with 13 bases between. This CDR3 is CASSLMGSRSGELFF. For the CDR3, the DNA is TGTGCCAGCAGCTTGATGGGTTCGAGGTCCGGGGAGCTGTTTTTT.

The CDR3 region has the DNA TGTGCCAGCAGCTTAGGGCCCATGAACACTGAAGCTTTCTTT. The encoded protein is CASSLGPMNTEAFF. The V call is TRBV7-3, the J call TRBJ1-1, with D uncertain. The CDR3 is 14 amino acids. Trimming took 2 bases from V and 0 from J, leaving 7 bases between them. CDR1 is SGHTA and CDR2 is FQGTGA in the germline V gene.

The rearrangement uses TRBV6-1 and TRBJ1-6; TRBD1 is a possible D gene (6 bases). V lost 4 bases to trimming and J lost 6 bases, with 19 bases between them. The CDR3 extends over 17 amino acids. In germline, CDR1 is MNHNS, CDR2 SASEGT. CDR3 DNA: TGTGCCAGCAGTGCCAACGGGAGGGGACAACTTAATTCACCCCTCCACTTT. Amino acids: CASSANGRGQLNSPLHF.

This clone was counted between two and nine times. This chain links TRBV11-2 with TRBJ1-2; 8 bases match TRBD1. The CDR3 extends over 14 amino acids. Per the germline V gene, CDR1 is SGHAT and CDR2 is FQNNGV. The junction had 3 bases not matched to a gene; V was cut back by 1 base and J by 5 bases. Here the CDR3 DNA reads TGTGCCAGCAGCTTAGGACGGACAGGGTATGGCTACACCTTC. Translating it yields CASSLGRTGYGYTF.

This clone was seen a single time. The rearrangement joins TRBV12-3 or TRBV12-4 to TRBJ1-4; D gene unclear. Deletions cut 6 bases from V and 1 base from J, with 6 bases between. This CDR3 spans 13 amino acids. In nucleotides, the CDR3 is TGTGCCAGCAGCTCCGTAACTAATGAAAAACTGTTTTTT. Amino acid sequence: CASSSVTNEKLFF.

This CDR3 reads CASSLGQGGVGFF. The CDR3, as DNA: TGTGCCAGCAGCTTAGGTCAAGGGGGGGTCGGGTTCTTT. The V and J genes are TRBV7-2 and TRBJ1-1; a weak D match, TRBD1 (6 bases). The germline gives CDR1 SGHTA, CDR2 FQGNSA. V was clipped by 1 base and J by 14 bases, with 17 bases between them. The CDR3 loop spans 13 amino acids.

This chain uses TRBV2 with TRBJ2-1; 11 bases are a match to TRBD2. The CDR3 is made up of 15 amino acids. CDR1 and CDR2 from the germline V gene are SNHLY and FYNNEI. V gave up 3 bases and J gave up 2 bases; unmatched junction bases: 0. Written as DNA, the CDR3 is TGTGCCAGCAGTGAGACTAGCGGGGCCTACAATGAGCAGTTCTTC. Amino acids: CASSETSGAYNEQFF.

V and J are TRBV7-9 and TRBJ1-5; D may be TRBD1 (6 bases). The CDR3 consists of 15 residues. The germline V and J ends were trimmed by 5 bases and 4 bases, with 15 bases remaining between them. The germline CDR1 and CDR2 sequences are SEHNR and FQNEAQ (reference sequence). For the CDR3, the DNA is TGTGCCAGCAGCCCCGGACTAGGGGGAAATCAGCCCCAGCATTTT. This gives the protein CASSPGLGGNQPQHF.

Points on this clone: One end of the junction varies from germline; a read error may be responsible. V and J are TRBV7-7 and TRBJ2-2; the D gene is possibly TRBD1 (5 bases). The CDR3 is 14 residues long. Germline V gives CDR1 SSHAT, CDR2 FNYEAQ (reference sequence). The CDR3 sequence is CASSPARGTGELFF. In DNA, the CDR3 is TGTGCTAGCAGCCCCGCAAGGGGCACCGGGGAGCTGTTTTTT.

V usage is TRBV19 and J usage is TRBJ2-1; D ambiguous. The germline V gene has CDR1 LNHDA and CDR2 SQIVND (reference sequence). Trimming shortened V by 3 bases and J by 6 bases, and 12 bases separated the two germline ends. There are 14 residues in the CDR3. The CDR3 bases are TGTGCCAGTAGTATTCTAAGCGAACGCAATGAGCAGTTCTTC. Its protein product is CASSILSERNEQFF.